These T cell receptor beta chains were read from a single sample in a study of blood T cell repertoires in COVID-19. Assay used: immunoSEQ multiplex PCR; TCRdb lists only in-frame clones, some missing. Among 270,000 or so clones listed, approximately 90% were seen once. The sample consisted of peripheral blood. These receptors were taken from a woman aged 25 to 45 with active or convalescent COVID-19. The CDR3 runs from the conserved cysteine through the conserved F or W. The D gene is left open where the match is weak. Clone size is not always given. Where it is, it says once, few, many or a class for expanded clones.

CASSVDAGMSYEQYF | TGTGCCAGCAGCGTAGACGCAGGGATGTCCTACGAGCAGTACTTC | TRBJ2-7 | . | . | TRBV9
CASGLSSEDRGRRGYTF | TGTGCTAGTGGTTTGAGCTCCGAGGACAGGGGGCGGAGGGGCTACACCTTC | TRBJ1-2 | TRBD1 | . | TRBV12-5
CASSQNNRAGEQFF | TGTGCCAGCAGCCAGAATAACAGGGCGGGCGAGCAGTTCTTC | TRBJ2-1 | . | . | TRBV3-1/TRBV3-2
CASLGSGGNNQPQHF | TGTGCCAGCCTAGGATCAGGGGGGAACAATCAGCCCCAGCATTTT | TRBJ1-5 | TRBD1 | few | TRBV18
CASSQDPGRGGYTF | TGTGCCAGCAGCCAAGATCCGGGCAGGGGTGGCTACACCTTC | TRBJ1-2 | . | once | TRBV3-1/TRBV3-2
CASSLPTGGAFF | TGTGCCAGCAGTTTGCCTACAGGGGGGGCTTTCTTT | TRBJ1-1 | TRBD1 | . | TRBV28
CASSLDRMNTEAFF | TGTGCCAGCAGTCTAGACAGGATGAACACTGAAGCTTTCTTT | TRBJ1-1 | . | . | TRBV27
CASSWAEYQETQYF | TGTGCCAGCAGTTGGGCAGAATACCAAGAGACCCAGTACTTC | TRBJ2-5 | . | . | TRBV7-9
CASSFDSNTEAFF | TGCGCCAGCAGCTTTGACTCGAACACTGAAGCTTTCTTT | TRBJ1-1 | . | . | TRBV5-1
CASSQARGNRGRVGYTF | TGCGCCAGCAGCCAAGCTAGGGGGAACAGGGGGCGGGTTGGCTACACCTTC | TRBJ1-2 | TRBD1 | . | TRBV4-1
CASSLAPGTERETQYF | TGTGCCAGCAGCTTGGCCCCCGGGACAGAGAGAGAGACCCAGTACTTC | TRBJ2-5 | TRBD1 | once | TRBV7-9
CASSIGGVTDTQYF | TGTGCCAGCAGCATTGGCGGGGTAACAGATACGCAGTATTTT | TRBJ2-3 | . | . | TRBV5-5
CASSAGASPTEAFF | TGTGCCAGTAGTGCAGGGGCCTCACCCACTGAAGCTTTCTTT | TRBJ1-1 | . | . | TRBV19
CASVRGGSYGYTF | TGTGCCAGCGTCCGGGGGGGCAGTTATGGCTACACCTTC | TRBJ1-2 | . | . | TRBV28
CASSLTASGGDEQFF | TGTGCCAGCAGCTTAACGGCTAGCGGGGGCGATGAGCAGTTCTTC | TRBJ2-1 | TRBD2 | . | TRBV7-6
CASTTGQAAGNTIYF | TGTGCCAGCACCACGGGACAGGCGGCTGGAAACACCATATATTTT | TRBJ1-3 | TRBD1 | . | TRBV2
CASTTSLGGRATQYF | TGTGCCAGCACTACCAGCCTGGGGGGTAGGGCCACGCAGTATTTT | TRBJ2-3 | . | . | TRBV2
CASSYSEGSGNTIYF | TGTGCCAGCAGTTACTCCGAGGGATCTGGAAACACCATATATTTT | TRBJ1-3 | . | once | TRBV6-5
CASSQGHSGNTIYF | TGTGCCAGCAGCCAAGGACACTCTGGAAACACCATATATTTT | TRBJ1-3 | . | once | TRBV14
CASSFGVTPLHF | TGTGCCAGCAGTTTCGGGGTCACACCCCTCCACTTT | TRBJ1-6 | . | . | TRBV12-3/TRBV12-4
CASSISGTGGFGYTF | TGTGCCAGTAGTATTTCCGGGACAGGGGGCTTTGGCTACACCTTC | TRBJ1-2 | TRBD1 | . | TRBV19
CASSPGQKFEAFF | TGTGCCAGCAGCCCGGGACAGAAGTTTGAAGCTTTCTTT | TRBJ1-1 | TRBD1 | . | TRBV7-2
CASSYSGLSLYYEQYF | TGTGCCAGCAGTTACTCGGGACTCTCTCTTTACTACGAGCAGTACTTC | TRBJ2-7 | . | . | TRBV6-5
CASSPDSSSPEAFF | TGTGCCAGCTCACCAGACTCCTCGAGCCCTGAAGCTTTCTTT | TRBJ1-1 | . | . | TRBV18
CASRGVAEAFF | TGTGCCTCCCGGGGGGTTGCGGAAGCTTTCTTT | TRBJ1-1 | . | . | TRBV10-3
CASSLVGRGKSYEQYF | TGCGCCAGCAGCTTGGTCGGCAGGGGGAAGTCCTACGAGCAGTACTTC | TRBJ2-7 | TRBD1 | . | TRBV5-1
CASSANSLPGNTIYF | TGTGCCAGCAGCGCAAACTCGTTACCTGGAAACACCATATATTTT | TRBJ1-3 | . | . | TRBV7-3
CAWSVVGPLEQYF | TGTGCCTGGAGTGTAGTTGGGCCCCTCGAGCAGTACTTC | TRBJ2-7 | . | . | TRBV30
CASSGGGDTQYF | TGTGCCAGCAGCGGCGGGGGAGATACGCAGTATTTT | TRBJ2-3 | TRBD2 | . | TRBV7-9
CASGLGMEGNEQFF | TGCGCCAGCGGGTTAGGGATGGAGGGGAATGAGCAGTTCTTC | TRBJ2-1 | . | . | TRBV10-1
CASSQPTSEGTQYF | TGCGCCAGCAGCCAGCCTACTAGCGAGGGGACCCAGTACTTC | TRBJ2-5 | TRBD2 | . | TRBV4-1
CASTRDRDRHEQYF | TGTGCCAGCACCCGGGACAGGGATCGCCACGAGCAGTACTTC | TRBJ2-7 | TRBD1 | . | TRBV6-5
CASRRTGAYEQYF | TGTGCCAGCAGACGGACAGGGGCCTACGAGCAGTACTTC | TRBJ2-7 | TRBD1 | few | TRBV6-5
CASSLSSGGPQTQYF | TGTGCCAGCAGCTTGTCCAGCGGGGGGCCCCAGACCCAGTACTTC | TRBJ2-5 | TRBD2 | once | TRBV5-6
CASSQNRDEPQHF | TGTGCCAGCAGCCAAAACAGGGACGAGCCCCAGCATTTT | TRBJ1-5 | . | . | TRBV7-2
CASSSQGAAQPQHF | TGTGCCAGTAGTTCACAGGGGGCAGCTCAGCCCCAGCATTTT | TRBJ1-5 | TRBD1 | . | TRBV19
CASSVGSPPDTQYF | TGTGCCAGCAGCGTCGGGAGTCCTCCAGATACGCAGTATTTT | TRBJ2-3 | . | . | TRBV7-3
CASSLPGTYEQYF | TGCGCCAGCAGCTTGCCGGGGACCTACGAGCAGTACTTC | TRBJ2-7 | . | . | TRBV5-1
CASSSKRGGGTEAFF | TGTGCCAGCAGCTCAAAGAGGGGCGGGGGCACTGAAGCTTTCTTT | TRBJ1-1 | . | . | TRBV2
CASIRSPRGPQHF | TGTGCCAGTATCAGGTCTCCGCGTGGGCCCCAGCATTTT | TRBJ1-5 | . | once | TRBV19
CASSPAVAGGKELFF | TGTGCCAGCAGCCCAGCAGTGGCGGGGGGCAAGGAGCTGTTTTTT | TRBJ2-2 | TRBD2 | few | TRBV7-9
CASSTQGLGSTEAFF | TGTGCCAGCAGTACACAGGGGTTGGGGAGCACTGAAGCTTTCTTT | TRBJ1-1 | TRBD1 | few | TRBV6-5
CATNPDRVTGELFF | TGTGCCACCAACCCGGACAGGGTTACCGGGGAGCTGTTTTTT | TRBJ2-2 | TRBD1 | . | TRBV6-6
CASSSSGLAGSEQFF | TGTGCCAGCAGCTCATCAGGACTAGCGGGGAGTGAGCAGTTCTTC | TRBJ2-1 | TRBD2 | once | TRBV11-3
CASSPYGQGGEAFF | TGTGCCAGCAGTCCTTACGGACAGGGCGGTGAAGCTTTCTTT | TRBJ1-1 | TRBD1 | few | TRBV6-5
CASSYLSEGREQFF | TGTGCCAGCAGTTACCTGTCGGAGGGTCGAGAGCAGTTCTTC | TRBJ2-1 | . | . | TRBV6-2/TRBV6-3